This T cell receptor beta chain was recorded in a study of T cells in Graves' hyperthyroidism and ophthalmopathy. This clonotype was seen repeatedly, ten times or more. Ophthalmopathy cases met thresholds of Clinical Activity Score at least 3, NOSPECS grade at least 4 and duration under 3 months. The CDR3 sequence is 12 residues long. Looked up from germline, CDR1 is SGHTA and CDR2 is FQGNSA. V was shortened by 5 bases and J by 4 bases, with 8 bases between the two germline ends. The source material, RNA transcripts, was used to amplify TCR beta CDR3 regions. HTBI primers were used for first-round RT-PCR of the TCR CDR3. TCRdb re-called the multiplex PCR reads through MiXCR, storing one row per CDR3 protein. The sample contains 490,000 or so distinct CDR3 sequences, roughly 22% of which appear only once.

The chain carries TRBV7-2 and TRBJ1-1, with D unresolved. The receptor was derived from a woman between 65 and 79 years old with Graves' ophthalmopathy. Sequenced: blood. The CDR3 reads CASSRAITEAFF. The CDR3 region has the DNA TGTGCCAGCAGCAGGGCTATCACTGAAGCTTTCTTT.